This TCR beta chain is drawn from a study of a mutant IDH1 vaccine in newly diagnosed glioma. Background on the study: Eight vaccine doses were administered to patients at weeks 1, 3, 5, 7, 11, 15, 19 and 23. The therapy given earlier, which was standard therapy, consisted of radiotherapy, temozolomide, or both, and most of the patients received both. The treated group averaged about 41 years old and was about 60% male, about 38% female.

Points on this clone: Antigen specificity is unknown.

Time point noted: week 23, last vaccination. The content of each vaccine dose was 300 ug of mutant IDH1 20-mer peptide, and topical imiquimod accompanied it. Each tumor in the donors was a new WHO grade 3 or 4 astrocytoma, IDH1-mutant and ATRX-lost. Only in-frame clones appear in the TCRdb table, and some are missing; sequencing was by immunoSEQ multiplex PCR. The table lists about 65,000 clones, around 83% of them singletons. Germline CDR1 SEHNR, CDR2 FQNEAQ (reference sequence). This CDR3 comprises 15 residues. V lost 10 bases, J lost 3 bases, and 20 bases lay in between. The chain uses TRBV7-9 and TRBJ2-3, with D possibly being TRBD2 (7 bases). The specimen comprised PBMCs, sampled from a glioma patient whose treatment included an IDH1 peptide vaccine. The sequence derives from a young man with glioma. CDR3 in DNA: TGTGCCACAGGGGCCCGGCAGGGAGGGACAGATACGCAGTATTTT. Amino acid sequence: CATGARQGGTDTQYF.